Listed here are 25 T cell receptor beta chains from one sample, sequenced in a study of OX40 agonist ivuxolimab in advanced cancers. Assay used: immunoSEQ multiplex PCR; TCRdb lists only in-frame clones, some missing. The table includes approximately 52,000 clones, more than 80% detected once. The material sequenced was CD4+ or CD8+ T cells sorted from blood, taken in a trial of the OX40 agonist ivuxolimab. These receptor sequences come from an adult with an advanced solid tumor such as melanoma, head and neck, liver or kidney cancer.

This chain links TRBV6-5 with TRBJ1-2; TRBD1 is a possible D gene (6 bases). From germline, CDR1 is MNHEY and CDR2 SVGAGI. With 6 bases removed from V and 0 bases from J, the gap between germline ends came to 14 bases. This CDR3 comprises 15 residues. CDR3 DNA sequence: TGTGCCAGCAGAGAGACAGGCTCAGCTAACTATGGCTACACCTTC. Its protein product is CASRETGSANYGYTF.

This chain connects TRBV30 to TRBJ1-3; D is perhaps TRBD1 (5 bases). Trimming stripped 3 bases from V and 3 bases from J, with 6 bases between. CDR1 and CDR2 from the germline V gene are GTSNPN and SVGIG (reference sequence). The CDR3 is made up of 12 amino acids. CDR3 in amino acids: CAWSQGGNTIYF. In DNA, the CDR3 is TGTGCCTGGAGCCAGGGTGGAAACACCATATATTTT.

This clone was picked up a small number of times. V gene TRBV7-2 combines with J gene TRBJ1-6; the D is unclear. Trimming cost V 1 base and J 9 bases, with 16 bases left between them. Per germline, CDR1 SGHTA and CDR2 FQGNSA. The CDR3 loop spans 16 amino acids. This chain's CDR3 is CASSLVVSPYPSPLHF. The CDR3 DNA sequence: TGTGCCAGCAGCTTAGTTGTCTCACCATATCCTTCACCCCTCCACTTT.

This clone came up a few times. The gene calls are TRBV7-2 and TRBJ1-1, with TRBD1 identical over 7 bases. The CDR3 is 15 amino acids. Germline CDR1 SGHTA, CDR2 FQGNSA. V dropped 5 bases and J dropped 3; count of bases not matched to a gene: 9. The CDR3 DNA reads as TGTGCCAGCAGCCCTAGAGGGGGCTGGGACACTGAAGCTTTCTTT. Protein product: CASSPRGGWDTEAFF. The whole variable domain, filled in from reference TRBV7-2 and TRBJ1-1, reads GAGVSQSPSNKVTEKGKDVELRCDPISGHTALYWYRQSLGQGLEFLIYFQGNSAPDKSGLPSDRFSAERTGGSVSTLTIQRTQQEDSAVYLCASSPRGGWDTEAFFGQGTRLTVV.

The chain employs TRBV27 and TRBJ2-5; 7 bases align to TRBD1. The DNA end lines up better with TRBJ2-7; the J call may be wrong. Germline CDR1 and CDR2: MNHEY and SMNVEV (reference sequence). This CDR3 is built from 15 residues. The CDR3 reads CASSLPGTALYEQYF. CDR3 DNA: TGTGCCAGCAGTTTACCCGGGACAGCTTTATACGAGCAGTACTTC.

This clone was counted only a few times. The chain couples TRBV29-1 to TRBJ2-3; D possibly corresponds to TRBD2 (6 bases). Germline V gene data show CDR1 as SQVTM and CDR2 as ANQGSEA. This CDR3 is built from 14 residues. The V end lost 4 bases, the J end lost 1 base, and 12 bases lay between the germline ends. The CDR3 nucleotides are TGCAGCGTTGTGGCGCGGGGCCGCACAGATACGCAGTATTTT. This encodes CSVVARGRTDTQYF.

The chain has TRBV4-3 and TRBJ2-2; 7 bases align to TRBD1. Trimming at V came to 4 bases and at J to 6 bases, leaving 5 bases not matched to a gene. The CDR3 runs 14 residues. In germline, CDR1 is LGHNA, CDR2 YSLEER. The CDR3, as DNA: TGCGCCAGCAGCCCGACAGGGACCGCCGGGGAGCTGTTTTTT. It codes for CASSPTGTAGELFF.

CDR3 sequence reads: CASSLGSQGAGELFF. For the CDR3, the DNA is TGTGCCAGCAGCTTAGGGTCCCAGGGGGCCGGGGAGCTGTTTTTT. The rearrangement links TRBV7-8 to TRBJ2-2, with 7 nucleotides matching TRBD1. CDR3 length equals 15 residues. Germline V gene data show CDR1 as SGHVS and CDR2 as FQNEAQ. Trimming cost V 1 base and J 6 bases; bases outside gene matches: 5.

V gene TRBV9 combines with J gene TRBJ2-3; D not certain. The germline V gene encodes CDR1 SGDLS and CDR2 YYNGEE. This CDR3 is built from 16 residues. The germline V and J ends were trimmed by 0 bases and 4 bases, with 15 bases remaining between them. The CDR3 sequence is CASSVVAQFIPDTQYF. CDR3 coding DNA: TGTGCCAGCAGCGTAGTTGCTCAATTTATCCCAGATACGCAGTATTTT.

The gene calls are TRBV11-2 and TRBJ1-4; the D is unclear. Looked up from germline, CDR1 is SGHAT and CDR2 is FQNNGV. V was cut by 5 bases and J by 7 bases, with 14 bases left in between. The CDR3 extends over 14 amino acids. The CDR3 region is CASSAQTVGEKLFF. The CDR3 bases are TGTGCCAGCAGCGCCCAAACGGTGGGTGAAAAACTGTTTTTT.

This clone was counted once. The CDR3 loop reads CASSQDTGTSGNTIYF. The CDR3 nucleotides read TGCGCCAGCAGCCAAGATACGGGCACCTCTGGAAACACCATATATTTT. This sequence joins TRBV4-3 and TRBJ1-3; D not resolved. CDR3 length: 16 amino acids. Germline V gene sequence: CDR1 LGHNA, CDR2 YSLEER. Between the trimmed V and J ends, which lost 0 bases and 0 bases, there was a span of 9 bases.

The chain is built from TRBV5-1 and TRBJ1-1; maybe TRBD1 (5 bases). The CDR3 sequence is 16 residues long. Germline V lookup: CDR1 SGHRS, CDR2 YFSETQ. Between the trimmed V and J ends, which lost 2 bases and 1 base, there was a span of 15 bases. This chain's CDR3 is CASSFGRGFSNTEAFF. The CDR3 DNA follows: TGCGCCAGCAGCTTTGGGCGGGGGTTTTCGAACACTGAAGCTTTCTTT.

The chain couples TRBV9 to TRBJ2-3; TRBD1 or TRBD2 may be the D gene (5 bases each). Per germline, CDR1 SGDLS and CDR2 YYNGEE. CDR3 length equals 15 residues. Trimming pared 0 bases from V and 7 bases from J, leaving 15 bases between. CDR3 region: CASSVAGAGGNTQYF. The CDR3 DNA reads as TGTGCCAGCAGCGTAGCCGGGGCCGGAGGAAATACGCAGTATTTT.

The chain joins TRBV14 to TRBJ2-7; D may be TRBD2 (7 bases). V lost 4 bases and J lost 4, with 14 bases in between. The germline gives CDR1 SGHDN, CDR2 FVKESK. This CDR3 contains 14 residues. CDR3 coding DNA: TGTGCCAGCAGCCCCAGAGGGGGGGCTTACGAGCAGTACTTC. Protein sequence: CASSPRGGAYEQYF.

J is TRBJ1-2 and V is TRBV10-3; D perhaps matches TRBD1 (6 bases). The ends were cut back, 7 bases at V and 0 bases at J, with 15 bases in the middle. CDR3 length: 15 amino acids. Germline values: CDR1 ENHRY, CDR2 SYGVKD. The CDR3 here is CAITPRQETNYGYTF. The CDR3, as DNA: TGTGCCATCACCCCCCGACAGGAAACTAACTATGGCTACACCTTC.

The chain couples TRBV30 to TRBJ2-2; D perhaps matches TRBD2 (5 bases). Germline V gene sequence: CDR1 GTSNPN, CDR2 SVGIG (reference sequence). V was clipped by 3 bases and J by 4 bases, with 9 bases between them. CDR3 length equals 13 residues. In DNA, the CDR3 is TGTGCCTGGAGGGCCAGCGGCACCGGGGAGCTGTTTTTT. Residues: CAWRASGTGELFF.

The J gene is TRBJ2-3, the V gene TRBV27; possibly TRBD1 for D (6 bases). Trimming removed 1 base from V and 9 bases from J, with 14 bases in between. CDR1 and CDR2 from the germline V gene are MNHEY and SMNVEV (reference sequence). This CDR3 is 14 amino acids long. DNA of the CDR3: TGTGCCAGCAGTTTATTACAGGGAATCAGCACGCAGTATTTT. Amino acid sequence: CASSLLQGISTQYF.

The gene calls are TRBV14 and TRBJ1-5; possible D gene TRBD1, 6 bases. With 2 bases removed from V and 5 bases from J, the gap between germline ends came to 13 bases. CDR3 length: 15 amino acids. Per the germline V gene, CDR1 is SGHDN and CDR2 is FVKESK. The CDR3 DNA sequence: TGTGCCAGCAGCCAATGGGGGCAGACTGATCAGCCCCAGCATTTT. Protein sequence: CASSQWGQTDQPQHF.

The rearrangement joins TRBV9 to TRBJ1-1, with TRBD1 matching over 7 bases. Germline V gives CDR1 SGDLS, CDR2 YYNGEE. The CDR3 consists of 15 residues. V shed 4 bases, J shed 5 bases, and the junction held 11 bases outside the gene matches. CDR3: CASSKMGQSGTEAFF. Here the CDR3 DNA reads TGTGCCAGCAGCAAGATGGGACAGTCGGGTACTGAAGCTTTCTTT.

The chain recombines TRBV5-1 with TRBJ2-3; the match to TRBD1 covers 7 bases. J was trimmed by 1 base and V by 0 bases; bases with no gene match: 2. The CDR3 loop spans 15 amino acids. Per germline, CDR1 SGHRS and CDR2 YFSETQ. The DNA of the CDR3 is TGCGCCAGCAGCTTGGCTACAGGGGGCACAGATACGCAGTATTTT. It encodes CASSLATGGTDTQYF. The full variable domain, its missing parts supplied by reference TRBV5-1 and TRBJ2-3, is KAGVTQTPRYLIKTRGQQVTLSCSPISGHRSVSWYQQTPGQGLQFLFEYFSETQRNKGNFPGRFSGRQFSNSRSEMNVSTLELGDSALYLCASSLATGGTDTQYFGPGTRLTVL.

The chain couples TRBV4-2 to TRBJ1-1; 11 nucleotides line up with TRBD1. Trimming at V came to 3 bases and at J to 8 bases, leaving 5 bases not matched to a gene. In germline, CDR1 is LGHNA, CDR2 YNFKEQ. This CDR3 is 14 amino acids long. For the CDR3, the DNA is TGTGCCAGCAGCCAGGGGACAGGGGGGGTCGAAGCTTTCTTT. Its translation is CASSQGTGGVEAFF.

This chain connects TRBV30 to TRBJ2-6; the D is unclear. V was trimmed by 4 bases and J by 1 base, leaving 14 bases between them. The CDR3 runs to 16 residues. Germline values: CDR1 GTSNPN, CDR2 SVGIG (reference sequence). This CDR3 reads CAWTVFRHSGANVLTF. DNA of the CDR3: TGTGCCTGGACCGTTTTTCGACATTCTGGGGCCAACGTCCTGACTTTC.

The V gene is TRBV7-2, the J gene TRBJ2-7; the D gene could be TRBD1 or TRBD2 (6 bases each). V was pared by 6 bases and J by 0 bases, with 15 bases between. Germline V gene lookup returns CDR1 SGHTA and CDR2 FQGNSA. The CDR3 runs to 15 residues. CDR3 nucleotides: TGTGCCAGCAGTTCGAGGGGGGTTAGCTCCTACGAGCAGTACTTC. It specifies CASSSRGVSSYEQYF.

This chain connects TRBV29-1 to TRBJ2-3; the D gene could be TRBD1 or TRBD2 (7 bases each). The germline V gene has CDR1 SQVTM and CDR2 ANQGSEA. V was clipped by 6 bases and J by 8 bases, with 15 bases between them. The CDR3 spans 12 residues. The CDR3 here is CSVNTGEGTQYF. The CDR3 DNA reads as TGCAGCGTCAATACAGGGGAGGGTACGCAGTATTTT.

The V and J genes are TRBV6-5 and TRBJ2-7; 9 bases map to TRBD1. Germline V gives CDR1 MNHEY, CDR2 SVGAGI. The CDR3 runs 12 residues. After removal of 6 bases from V and 7 bases from J, the junction contained 4 bases not matched to a gene. Here the CDR3 DNA reads TGTGCCAGCAGCAACAGGGGGCAAGAGCAGTACTTC. This encodes CASSNRGQEQYF.